Shown below are 14 T cell receptor beta chains from a single sample sequenced in a study of OX40 agonist ivuxolimab in advanced cancers. Repertoires were generated with immunoSEQ multiplex PCR, while TCRdb's copy carries only in-frame clones and drops some. The profile shows about 48,000 clones, about 83% of them singletons. The material sequenced was CD4+ or CD8+ T cells sorted from blood, taken in a trial of the OX40 agonist ivuxolimab. These receptors originate from an adult with an advanced solid tumor such as melanoma, head and neck, liver or kidney cancer.

The chain uses TRBV28 and TRBJ1-5; D not certain. Germline V gives CDR1 MDHEN, CDR2 SYDVKM. V lost 5 bases to trimming and J lost 0 bases, with 17 bases between them. This CDR3 region has 17 residues. In DNA, the CDR3 is TGTGCCAGCAGTACCTCCGAGGGTTATTATAGCAATCAGCCCCAGCATTTT. Translation gives CASSTSEGYYSNQPQHF. The entire variable domain, with the rest obtained from reference TRBV28 and TRBJ1-5, is as follows: DVKVTQSSRYLVKRTGEKVFLECVQDMDHENMFWYRQDPGLGLRLIYFSYDVKMKEKGDIPEGYSVSREKKERFSLILESASTNQTSMYLCASSTSEGYYSNQPQHFGDGTRLSIL.

The chain couples TRBV19 to TRBJ2-1; 7 positions agree with TRBD1. The CDR3 covers 12 residues. CDR1 is LNHDA, CDR2 SQIVND, per germline (reference sequence). V was clipped by 7 bases and J by 6 bases; unmatched bases: 3. This CDR3 is CASTTGRNEQFF. The CDR3 DNA reads as TGTGCCAGTACGACAGGGCGCAATGAGCAGTTCTTC.

This clone ranks as medium-sized. The chain links TRBV5-4 to TRBJ1-1; tentatively, D is TRBD1 (5 bases). The length of the CDR3 is 15 residues. Germline CDR1 is SGHNT and CDR2 is YYREEE (reference sequence). With 5 bases removed from V and 0 bases from J, the gap between germline ends came to 14 bases. CDR3 sequence reads: CASSGGWSMNTEAFF. The CDR3 DNA reads as TGTGCCAGCAGTGGGGGATGGAGTATGAACACTGAAGCTTTCTTT.

As for this clone: The identical CDR3 is also encoded by other nucleotide sequences in the sample. The chain joins TRBV6-5 to TRBJ1-1, with D maybe TRBD1 (6 bases). Germline values: CDR1 MNHEY, CDR2 SVGAGI. V was cut by 5 bases and J by 8 bases, with 9 bases left in between. CDR3 length: 11 amino acids. CDR3 sequence (DNA): TGTGCCAGCAGTCCCGGGACAGAAGCTTTCTTT. Protein: CASSPGTEAFF.

The chain uses TRBV7-9 and TRBJ1-6, with D hard to call. The CDR3 length is 15 residues. Germline V gene lookup returns CDR1 SEHNR and CDR2 FQNEAQ (reference sequence). V lost 5 bases and J 6 bases, leaving 14 bases between the germline ends. CDR3 amino acids: CASSPSSSRNSPLHF. DNA of the CDR3: TGTGCCAGCAGCCCAAGCAGTTCACGTAATTCACCCCTCCACTTT.

The chain uses TRBV4-3 and TRBJ2-5; either TRBD1 or TRBD2 may fit D (5 bases each). The V and J ends lost 1 base and 1 base respectively, with 10 bases between them. The CDR3 runs 15 residues. Germline CDR1 is LGHNA and CDR2 is YSLEER. CDR3 nucleotides: TGCGCCAGCAGCCAAGTGGGGGACGTCCAAGAGACCCAGTACTTC. Protein: CASSQVGDVQETQYF.

The chain joins TRBV7-9 to TRBJ2-2; D might be TRBD2 (5 bases). V was clipped by 4 bases and J by 3 bases, with 9 bases between them. Germline V gene data show CDR1 as SEHNR and CDR2 as FQNEAQ (reference sequence). The CDR3 sequence is 14 residues long. The CDR3 region has the DNA TGTGCCAGCAGCTCTAGCTTTTACACCGGGGAGCTGTTTTTT. Protein product: CASSSSFYTGELFF.

The chain carries TRBV9 and TRBJ1-1; D is uncertain. Per germline, CDR1 SGDLS and CDR2 YYNGEE. The CDR3 has 16 residues. V shed 3 bases and J shed 6 bases, with 21 bases lying between them. CDR3 in amino acids: CASSAALDLERPEAFF. DNA for the CDR3: TGTGCCAGCAGCGCCGCCCTCGATTTAGAGAGACCTGAAGCTTTCTTT. The full variable domain, its missing parts supplied by reference TRBV9 and TRBJ1-1, is DSGVTQTPKHLITATGQRVTLRCSPRSGDLSVYWYQQSLDQGLQFLIQYYNGEERAKGNILERFSAQQFPDLHSELNLSSLELGDSALYFCASSAALDLERPEAFFGQGTRLTVV.

The rearrangement links TRBV18 to TRBJ1-3, with D unclear. V was pared by 5 bases and J by 4 bases, with 6 bases between. The CDR3 contains 12 residues. Looked up from germline, CDR1 is KGHSH and CDR2 is LQKENI. Here the CDR3 DNA reads TGTGCCAGCTCAGGGGAAGGAAACACCATATATTTT. Its protein product is CASSGEGNTIYF. Complete variable domain (other parts from reference TRBV18 and TRBJ1-3): NAGVMQNPRHLVRRRGQEARLRCSPMKGHSHVYWYRQLPEEGLKFMVYLQKENIIDESGMPKERFSAEFPKEGPSILRIQQVVRGDSAAYFCASSGEGNTIYFGEGSWLTVV.

The genes are TRBV12-1 and TRBJ2-5; TRBD2 is taken as the D call from the table, unchecked against the DNA. TRBV12-1 is tagged as a pseudogene. CDR3 length equals 16 residues. The CDR3 coding sequence is TGTGCCAGCAGCTTTGAGGCGGGGGGCCTTCAAGAGACCCAGTACTTC. This codes for CASSFEAGGLQETQYF.

V is TRBV4-3 and J is TRBJ2-2, with D maybe TRBD1 (6 bases). The germline gives CDR1 LGHNA, CDR2 YSLEER. This CDR3 contains 16 residues. V was trimmed by 4 bases and J by 2 bases, leaving 14 bases between them. The CDR3 region has the DNA TGCGCCAGCAGCCCCGACCAGGGGCCAAACACCGGGGAGCTGTTTTTT. This translates into CASSPDQGPNTGELFF.

The rearrangement uses TRBV11-2 and TRBJ2-1, with 7 bases matching TRBD2. CDR1 and CDR2 from the germline V gene are SGHAT and FQNNGV. V shed 6 bases, J shed 4 bases, and the junction held 9 bases outside the gene matches. The CDR3 is 15 residues long. The CDR3: CASRPGLPEYNEQFF. The CDR3 region has the DNA TGTGCCAGCAGACCGGGACTACCCGAATACAATGAGCAGTTCTTC.

This chain connects TRBV6-4 to TRBJ2-6; D is possibly TRBD1 (6 bases). The germline V and J ends were trimmed by 6 bases and 4 bases, with 13 bases remaining between them. Germline V CDR1 and CDR2: MRHNA, SNTAGT. The CDR3 is made up of 15 amino acids. The CDR3 reads CASSATGTGANVLTF. The CDR3, as DNA: TGTGCCAGCAGCGCCACAGGGACCGGGGCCAACGTCCTGACTTTC.

The V and J genes are TRBV10-3 and TRBJ2-7; tentatively, D is TRBD1 (6 bases). The V end was cut by 7 bases, the J end by 0 bases, with 10 bases between. The CDR3 is 13 residues long. The germline gives CDR1 ENHRY, CDR2 SYGVKD. The CDR3 bases are TGTGCCATCACTTCGGACAGCTCCTACGAGCAGTACTTC. This gives the protein CAITSDSSYEQYF.